This T cell receptor beta chain derives from a study of cytomegalovirus exposure and HLA in healthy donors. 60 Vbeta and 13 Jbeta primers were used in PCR. The method was immunoSEQ multiplex PCR; TCRdb's version includes in-frame clones alone and lacks a portion of them. The repertoire holds approximately 130,000 clones, with approximately 60% as singletons. From germline, CDR1 is KGHSH and CDR2 LQKENI. CDR3 length equals 14 residues. Trimming cost V 3 bases and J 1 base, with 9 bases left between them. Source material: PBMCs. This clonotype originated in a woman aged 40 to 50 in good health and CMV-seronegative. The chain has TRBV18 and TRBJ1-1; D remains unclear. CDR3 bases: TGTGCCAGCTCACCTCAGACAAGGAACACTGAAGCTTTCTTT. Translating it yields CASSPQTRNTEAFF.